Each of the 6 T cell receptor beta chains below was sequenced from the same sample in a study of cytomegalovirus exposure and HLA in healthy donors. 13 Jbeta primers and 60 Vbeta primers were used for the PCR. This table comes from immunoSEQ multiplex PCR, and its TCRdb copy is limited to in-frame clones, with some not included. The table records roughly 99,000 clones, around 73% of them present only once. The sequencing sample was made of PBMCs. All receptors come from a man aged 25-45 years in good health and CMV-seronegative.

This clone was counted between two and nine times. V gene TRBV6-1 combines with J gene TRBJ1-5, with D hard to call. Looked up from germline, CDR1 is MNHNS and CDR2 is SASEGT. CDR3 length: 14 residues. Trimming removed 8 bases from V and 0 bases from J, with 11 bases in between. The CDR3 nucleotides are TGTGCCAGCGTTGCCAGATCTAGCAATCAGCCCCAGCATTTT. It yields the protein CASVARSSNQPQHF.

The genes are TRBV13 and TRBJ1-3, with 7 bases fitting TRBD1. CDR3 length equals 15 residues. The germline V gene has CDR1 PRHDT and CDR2 FYEKMQ (reference sequence). Germline trimming cut 5 bases from V and 2 bases from J; bases unmatched to any gene: 6. The CDR3 DNA follows: TGTGCCAGCAGCCAAGACAGGGCTCCTGGAAACACCATATATTTT. The encoded protein is CASSQDRAPGNTIYF.

The rearrangement links TRBV10-3 to TRBJ2-3, with D possibly being TRBD1 (7 bases). CDR1 and CDR2 from the germline V gene are ENHRY and SYGVKD. V was shortened by 8 bases and J by 4 bases, with 22 bases between the two germline ends. The CDR3 is 16 residues long. This CDR3 reads CAIFAVGGGGADTQYF. The CDR3 DNA reads TGTGCCATCTTCGCGGTTGGCGGAGGGGGCGCAGATACGCAGTATTTT.

The chain recombines TRBV6-6 with TRBJ1-5; maybe TRBD1 (5 bases). The CDR3 has 13 residues. Between the trimmed V and J ends, which lost 10 bases and 1 base, there was a span of 11 bases. Germline loops: CDR1 MNHNY, CDR2 SVGAGI (reference sequence). For the CDR3, the DNA is TGTGCCACCATGGGGGGGAGCAATCAGCCCCAGCATTTT. The encoded protein is CATMGGSNQPQHF.

This rearrangement joins TRBV30 to TRBJ2-4; 9 bases match TRBD1. This CDR3 has 16 amino acids. The V and J ends lost 4 bases and 5 bases, in that order; junction bases with no gene match: 12. Per germline, CDR1 GTSNPN and CDR2 SVGIG (reference sequence). The CDR3 loop is CAWTSFPGQGQNIQYF. The CDR3 bases are TGTGCCTGGACCTCCTTTCCGGGACAGGGCCAAAACATTCAGTACTTC.

Comment on this clone: Germline and junction disagree at one end, which may indicate a read error. The rearrangement uses TRBV28 and TRBJ2-7; 9 nucleotides match TRBD1. The CDR3 contains 16 residues. The germline gives CDR1 MDHEN, CDR2 SYDVKM. DNA for the CDR3: TGTGTCAGCAGTCGGATCTCCCGGGACAGGGTACAGCAGCAGTACTTC. Its protein is CVSSRISRDRVQQQYF.